Below, 6 T cell receptor beta chains from the same sample are listed, as sequenced in a study of blood T cell repertoires in COVID-19. Generated by immunoSEQ multiplex PCR, the TCRdb table keeps only in-frame clones and is missing some. Here the sample spans about 200,000 clones, about 83% being singletons. The sequenced sample was peripheral blood. The receptor source for this set is a woman in her 70s with active or convalescent COVID-19.

CDR3 residues: CASSRLDKSDTEAFF. CDR3 DNA sequence: TGTGCCAGCAGTCGTCTTGACAAATCCGACACTGAAGCTTTCTTT. The chain joins TRBV14 to TRBJ1-1; D is unresolved. This CDR3 has 15 residues. Germline V gene lookup returns CDR1 SGHDN and CDR2 FVKESK. V lost 6 bases and J lost 3, with 17 bases in between.

This clone appeared a few times. V usage is TRBV28 and J usage is TRBJ2-1; D call uncertain. The CDR3 totals 11 residues. The germline V gene has CDR1 MDHEN and CDR2 SYDVKM. V was clipped by 4 bases and J by 15 bases, with 13 bases between them. CDR3 DNA: TGTGCCAGCAGTTACCGAGGTACGCGGTTCTTC. This codes for CASSYRGTRFF.

The chain couples TRBV28 to TRBJ2-2; 8 nucleotides agree with TRBD1. Germline lookup yields CDR1 MDHEN and CDR2 SYDVKM. The CDR3 extends over 14 amino acids. Germline trimming cut 5 bases from V and 6 bases from J; bases unmatched to any gene: 5. The CDR3 bases are TGTGCCAGCAGTCCTCGGACAGGGCCCGGGGAGCTGTTTTTT. Amino acids: CASSPRTGPGELFF.

The chain carries TRBV7-2 and TRBJ2-1; 10 nucleotides match TRBD1. Germline CDR1 reads SGHTA; CDR2 reads FQGNSA. The CDR3 consists of 15 residues. Unmatched junction bases numbered 1, after V lost 4 bases and J lost 1 base. The CDR3 region is CASSSDRGSYNEQFF. CDR3 DNA sequence: TGTGCCAGCAGCTCGGACAGGGGGTCCTACAATGAGCAGTTCTTC.

The rearrangement joins TRBV30 to TRBJ2-3, with D perhaps matching TRBD2 (6 bases). Germline loops: CDR1 GTSNPN, CDR2 SVGIG (reference sequence). V lost 3 bases, J lost 3 bases, and 13 bases lay in between. The CDR3 has 14 residues. The CDR3 DNA reads as TGTGCCTGGAGCTCGGCGGGATCGACAGATACGCAGTATTTT. Protein sequence: CAWSSAGSTDTQYF.

The sample holds one count of this clone. This chain connects TRBV2 to TRBJ1-5; D might be TRBD1 (6 bases). V was trimmed by 0 bases and J by 4 bases, leaving 10 bases between them. Germline CDR1 reads SNHLY; CDR2 reads FYNNEI. The CDR3 spans 15 residues. The CDR3 DNA follows: TGTGCCAGCAGTGAAGCTTTACAGGGAAATCAGCCCCAGCATTTT. It codes for CASSEALQGNQPQHF. Full variable domain (outside the CDR3, taken from reference TRBV2 and TRBJ1-5): EPEVTQTPSHQVTQMGQEVILRCVPISNHLYFYWYRQILGQKVEFLVSFYNNEISEKSEIFDDQFSVERPDGSNFTLKIRSTKLEDSAMYFCASSEALQGNQPQHFGDGTRLSIL.